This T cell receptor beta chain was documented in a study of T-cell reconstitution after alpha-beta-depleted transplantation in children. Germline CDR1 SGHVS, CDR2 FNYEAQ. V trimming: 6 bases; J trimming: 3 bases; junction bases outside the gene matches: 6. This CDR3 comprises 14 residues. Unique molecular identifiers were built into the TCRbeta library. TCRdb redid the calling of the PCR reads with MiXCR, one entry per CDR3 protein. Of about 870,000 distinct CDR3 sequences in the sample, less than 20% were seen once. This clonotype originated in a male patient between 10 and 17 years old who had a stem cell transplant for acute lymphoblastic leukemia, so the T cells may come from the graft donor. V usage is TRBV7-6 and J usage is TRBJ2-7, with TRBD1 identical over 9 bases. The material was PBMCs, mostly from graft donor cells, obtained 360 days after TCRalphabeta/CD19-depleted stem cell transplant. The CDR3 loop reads CASRAEDRGYEQYF. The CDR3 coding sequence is TGTGCCAGCAGAGCCGAGGACAGGGGCTACGAGCAGTACTTC.